This T cell receptor (beta chain) was documented in a study of OX40 agonist ivuxolimab in advanced cancers. Across the whole study: Head and neck, renal cell, melanoma or hepatocellular carcinoma were the cancers that dose-escalation patients had.

Looked up from germline, CDR1 is SGHAT and CDR2 is FQNNGV. Trimming pared 4 bases from V and 4 bases from J, leaving 14 bases between. The CDR3 is 14 amino acids. Findings and limits, study-wide: Nonresponders included some who also had low normalized T-cell clonal expansion. CD4+ and CD8+ blood T cells expanded clonally by week 6 at 0.1 to 3.0 mg/kg.

It was autoimmune disease history or systemic immunosuppression that excluded patients. Method: immunoSEQ multiplex PCR; TCRdb's copy keeps in-frame clones and lacks some. The sample includes under 20,000 clones, over 55% seen only once; the top ten take about 24%. In the case of this clone: Its antigen is not known.

This rearrangement joins TRBV11-2 to TRBJ2-7, with D perhaps TRBD1 (6 bases). This material consisted of CD4+ or CD8+ T cells sorted from blood, taken in a trial of the OX40 agonist ivuxolimab. The sequence was collected from an adult with an advanced solid tumor such as melanoma, head and neck, liver or kidney cancer. The CDR3 coding sequence is TGTGCCAGCAGCTCCTCTACAGGGTGGTACGAGCAGTACTTC. It is translated as CASSSSTGWYEQYF.